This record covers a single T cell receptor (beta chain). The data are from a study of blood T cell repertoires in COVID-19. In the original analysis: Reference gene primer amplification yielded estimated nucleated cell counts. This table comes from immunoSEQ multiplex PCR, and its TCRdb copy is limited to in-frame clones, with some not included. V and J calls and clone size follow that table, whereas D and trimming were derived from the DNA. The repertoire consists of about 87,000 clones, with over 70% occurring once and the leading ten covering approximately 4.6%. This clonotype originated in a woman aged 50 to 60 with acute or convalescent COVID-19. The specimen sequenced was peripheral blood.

The CDR3 DNA reads as TGTGCCAGCAGTTTGACGGGACCGGGGGACACTGAAGCTTTCTTT. This translates into CASSLTGPGDTEAFF. V usage is TRBV27 and J usage is TRBJ1-1; TRBD1 is a possible D gene (5 bases). Looked up from germline, CDR1 is MNHEY and CDR2 is SMNVEV (reference sequence). V was clipped by 3 bases and J by 3 bases, with 14 bases between them. The CDR3 consists of 15 residues.